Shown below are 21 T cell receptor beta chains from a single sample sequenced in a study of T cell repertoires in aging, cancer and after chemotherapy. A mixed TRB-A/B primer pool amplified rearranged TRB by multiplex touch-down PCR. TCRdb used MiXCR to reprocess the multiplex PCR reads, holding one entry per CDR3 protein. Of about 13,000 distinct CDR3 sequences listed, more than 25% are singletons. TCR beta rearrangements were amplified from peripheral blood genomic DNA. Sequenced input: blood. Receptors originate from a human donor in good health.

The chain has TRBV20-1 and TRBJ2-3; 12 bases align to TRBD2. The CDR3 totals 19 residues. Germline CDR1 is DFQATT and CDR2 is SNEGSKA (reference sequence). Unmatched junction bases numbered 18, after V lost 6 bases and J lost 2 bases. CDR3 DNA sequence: TGCAGTGCCCCAACTGGTCTAGCGGGGGGGCTTATTATCACAGATACGCAGTATTTT. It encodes CSAPTGLAGGLIITDTQYF.

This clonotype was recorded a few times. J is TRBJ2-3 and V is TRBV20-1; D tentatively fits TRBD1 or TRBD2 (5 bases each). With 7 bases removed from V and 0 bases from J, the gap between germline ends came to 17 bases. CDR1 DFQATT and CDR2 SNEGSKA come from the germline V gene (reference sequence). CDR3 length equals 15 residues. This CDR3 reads CSGSLGTTSTDTQYF. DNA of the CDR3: TGCAGTGGATCTTTGGGGACCACTAGCACAGATACGCAGTATTTT.

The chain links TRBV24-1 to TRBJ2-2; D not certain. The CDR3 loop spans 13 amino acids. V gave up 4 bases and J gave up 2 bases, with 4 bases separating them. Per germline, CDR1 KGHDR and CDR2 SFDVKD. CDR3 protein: CATSEVNTGELFF. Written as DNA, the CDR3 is TGTGCCACCAGTGAGGTCAACACCGGGGAGCTGTTTTTT.

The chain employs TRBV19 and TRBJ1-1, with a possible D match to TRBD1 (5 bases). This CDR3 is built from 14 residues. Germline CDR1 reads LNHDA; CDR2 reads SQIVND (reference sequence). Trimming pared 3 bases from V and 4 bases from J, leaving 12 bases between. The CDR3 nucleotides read TGTGCCAGTAGTATTGGAAAGGGGATCACTGAAGCTTTCTTT. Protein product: CASSIGKGITEAFF.

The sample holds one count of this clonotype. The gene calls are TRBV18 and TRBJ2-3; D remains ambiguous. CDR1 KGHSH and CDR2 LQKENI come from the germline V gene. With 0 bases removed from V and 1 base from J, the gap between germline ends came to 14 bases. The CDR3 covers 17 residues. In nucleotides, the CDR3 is TGTGCCAGCTCACCACCTGGAAGGGCCTCAGGCACAGATACGCAGTATTTT. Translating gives CASSPPGRASGTDTQYF.

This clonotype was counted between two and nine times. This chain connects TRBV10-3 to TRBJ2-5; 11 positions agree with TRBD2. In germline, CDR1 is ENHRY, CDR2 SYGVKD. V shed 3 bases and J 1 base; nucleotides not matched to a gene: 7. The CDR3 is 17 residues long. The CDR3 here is CAISESSGGPFQETQYF. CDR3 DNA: TGTGCCATCAGTGAATCTAGCGGGGGGCCTTTCCAAGAGACCCAGTACTTC.

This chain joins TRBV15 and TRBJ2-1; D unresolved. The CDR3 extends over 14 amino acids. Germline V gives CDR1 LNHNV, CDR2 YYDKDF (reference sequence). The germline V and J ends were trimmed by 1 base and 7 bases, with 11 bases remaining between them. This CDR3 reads CATSRAGRRNEQFF. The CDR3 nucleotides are TGTGCCACCAGCAGAGCAGGCCGTAGAAATGAGCAGTTCTTC.

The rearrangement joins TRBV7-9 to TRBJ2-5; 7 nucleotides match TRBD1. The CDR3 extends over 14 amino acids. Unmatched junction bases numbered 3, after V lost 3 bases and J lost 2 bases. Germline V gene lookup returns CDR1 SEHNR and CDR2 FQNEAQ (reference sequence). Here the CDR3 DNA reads TGTGCCAGCAGCTTTAGGGGACAGCAAGAGACCCAGTACTTC. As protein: CASSFRGQQETQYF.

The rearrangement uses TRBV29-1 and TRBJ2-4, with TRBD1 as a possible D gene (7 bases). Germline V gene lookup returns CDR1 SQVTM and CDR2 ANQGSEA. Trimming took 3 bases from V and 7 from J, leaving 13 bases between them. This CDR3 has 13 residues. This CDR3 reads CSVEEGQRNIQYF. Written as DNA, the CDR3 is TGCAGCGTTGAGGAGGGACAGAGGAACATTCAGTACTTC.

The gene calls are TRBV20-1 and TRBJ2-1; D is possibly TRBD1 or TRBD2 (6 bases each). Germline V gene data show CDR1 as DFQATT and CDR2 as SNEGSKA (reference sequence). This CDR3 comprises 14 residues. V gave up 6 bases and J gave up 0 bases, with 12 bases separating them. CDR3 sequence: CSASRGGSYNEQFF. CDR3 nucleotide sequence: TGCAGTGCGTCCAGGGGAGGCTCCTACAATGAGCAGTTCTTC.

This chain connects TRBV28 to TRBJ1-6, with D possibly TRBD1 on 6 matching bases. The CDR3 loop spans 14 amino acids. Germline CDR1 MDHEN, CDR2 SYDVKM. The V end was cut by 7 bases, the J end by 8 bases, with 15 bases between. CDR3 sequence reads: CASNTGGAHSPLHF. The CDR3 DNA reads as TGTGCCAGCAACACGGGGGGGGCTCATTCACCCCTCCACTTT.

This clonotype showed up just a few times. The CDR3 nucleotides are TGTGCCAGCAGCTTAGCGGCAGGCACTAGCACAGATACGCAGTATTTT. Its translation: CASSLAAGTSTDTQYF. The J gene is TRBJ2-3, the V gene TRBV7-6; no firm D call. This CDR3 region has 16 residues. The V end lost 0 bases, the J end lost 0 bases, and 10 bases lay between the germline ends. Germline-derived CDR1 and CDR2 are SGHVS and FNYEAQ.

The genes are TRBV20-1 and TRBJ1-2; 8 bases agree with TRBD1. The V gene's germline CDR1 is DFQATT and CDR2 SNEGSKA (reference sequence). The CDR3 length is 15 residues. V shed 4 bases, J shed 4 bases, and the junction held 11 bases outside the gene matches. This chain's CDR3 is CSATNPAGGGYGYTF. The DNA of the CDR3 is TGCAGTGCTACCAATCCCGCAGGGGGCGGCTATGGCTACACCTTC.

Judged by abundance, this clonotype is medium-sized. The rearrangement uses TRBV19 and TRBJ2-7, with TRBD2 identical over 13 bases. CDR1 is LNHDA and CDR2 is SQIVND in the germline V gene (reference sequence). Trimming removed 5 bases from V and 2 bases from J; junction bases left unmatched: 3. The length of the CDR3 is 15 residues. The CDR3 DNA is TGTGCCAGTAGTCTTGGACTAGCGGGGGCCTACGAGCAGTACGTC. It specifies CASSLGLAGAYEQYV.

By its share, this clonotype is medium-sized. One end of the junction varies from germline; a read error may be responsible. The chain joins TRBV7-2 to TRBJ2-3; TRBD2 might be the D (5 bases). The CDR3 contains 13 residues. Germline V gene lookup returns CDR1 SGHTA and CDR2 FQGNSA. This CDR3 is CASSLAYTDTQYF. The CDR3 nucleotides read TGTGCCAGCAGTTTAGCGTACACAGATACGCAGTATTTT.

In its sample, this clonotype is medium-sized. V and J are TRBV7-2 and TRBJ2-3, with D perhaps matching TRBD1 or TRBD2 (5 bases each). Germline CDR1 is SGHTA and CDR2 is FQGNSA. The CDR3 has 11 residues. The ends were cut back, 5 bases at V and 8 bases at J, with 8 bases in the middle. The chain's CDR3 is CASSEGPTQYF. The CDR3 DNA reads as TGTGCCAGCAGCGAGGGGCCTACGCAGTATTTT.

The CDR3: CASSDSRLEGNEQFF. Written as DNA, the CDR3 is TGTGCCAGCAGTGACTCGAGACTAGAAGGCAATGAGCAGTTCTTC. The V and J genes are TRBV6-4 and TRBJ2-1; tentative D call: TRBD2 (6 bases). Trimming removed 0 bases from V and 6 bases from J, with 12 bases in between. Germline V gene sequence: CDR1 MRHNA, CDR2 SNTAGT. The CDR3 extends over 15 amino acids.

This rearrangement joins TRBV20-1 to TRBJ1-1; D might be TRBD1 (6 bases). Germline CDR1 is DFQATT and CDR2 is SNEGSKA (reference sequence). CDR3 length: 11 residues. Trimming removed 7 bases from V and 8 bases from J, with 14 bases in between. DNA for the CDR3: TGCAGTGTTCAGAAAGGGACAGAAGCTTTCTTT. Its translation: CSVQKGTEAFF.

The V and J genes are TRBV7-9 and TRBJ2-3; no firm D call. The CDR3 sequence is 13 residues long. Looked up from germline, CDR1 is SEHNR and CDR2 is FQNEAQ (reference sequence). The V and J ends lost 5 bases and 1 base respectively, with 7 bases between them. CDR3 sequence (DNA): TGTGCCAGCAGCATAAGTGGCACAGATACGCAGTATTTT. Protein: CASSISGTDTQYF.

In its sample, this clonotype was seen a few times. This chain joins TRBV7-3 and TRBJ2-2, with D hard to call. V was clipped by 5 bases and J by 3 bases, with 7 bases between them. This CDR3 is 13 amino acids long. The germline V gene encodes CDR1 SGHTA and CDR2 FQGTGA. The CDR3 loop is CASSVQDTGELFF. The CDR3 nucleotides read TGTGCCAGCAGCGTCCAGGACACCGGGGAGCTGTTTTTT.

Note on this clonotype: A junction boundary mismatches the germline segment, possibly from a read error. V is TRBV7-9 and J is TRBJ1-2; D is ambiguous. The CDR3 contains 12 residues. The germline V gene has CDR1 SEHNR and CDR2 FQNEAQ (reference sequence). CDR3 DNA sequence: TGTGCCAGCAGCTTAGAACTCGAGGGCTACATCTTC. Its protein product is CASSLELEGYIF.